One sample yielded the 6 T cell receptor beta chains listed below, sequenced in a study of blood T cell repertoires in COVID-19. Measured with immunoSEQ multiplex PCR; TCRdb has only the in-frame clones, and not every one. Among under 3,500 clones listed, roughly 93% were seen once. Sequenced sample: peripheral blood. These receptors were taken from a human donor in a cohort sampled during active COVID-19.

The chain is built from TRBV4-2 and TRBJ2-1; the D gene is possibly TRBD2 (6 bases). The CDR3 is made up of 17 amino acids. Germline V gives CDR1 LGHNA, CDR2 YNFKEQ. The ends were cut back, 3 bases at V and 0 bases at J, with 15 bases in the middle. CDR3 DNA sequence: TGTGCCAGCAGCCAGTTCACTAGCCTTAGCTCCTACAATGAGCAGTTCTTC. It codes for CASSQFTSLSSYNEQFF.

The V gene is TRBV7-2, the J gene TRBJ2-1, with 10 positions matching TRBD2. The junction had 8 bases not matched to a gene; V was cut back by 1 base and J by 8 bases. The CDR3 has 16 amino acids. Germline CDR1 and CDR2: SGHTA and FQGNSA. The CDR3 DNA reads TGTGCCAGCAGCTTAGTGCCCAGCGGGGGGGCCTATGAGCAGTTCTTC. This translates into CASSLVPSGGAYEQFF.

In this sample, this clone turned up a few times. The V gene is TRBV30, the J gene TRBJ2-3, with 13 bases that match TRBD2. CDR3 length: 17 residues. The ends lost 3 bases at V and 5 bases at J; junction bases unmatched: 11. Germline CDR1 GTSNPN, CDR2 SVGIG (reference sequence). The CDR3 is CAWSPTPTSGRRDTQYF. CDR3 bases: TGTGCCTGGAGCCCTACTCCGACTAGCGGGAGGAGAGATACGCAGTATTTT.

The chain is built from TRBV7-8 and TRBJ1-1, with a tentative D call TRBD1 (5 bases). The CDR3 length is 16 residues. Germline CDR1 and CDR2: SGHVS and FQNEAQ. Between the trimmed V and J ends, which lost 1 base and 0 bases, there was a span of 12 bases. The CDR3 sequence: CASSLGRGQMNTEAFF. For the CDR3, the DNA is TGTGCCAGCAGCTTAGGGAGGGGTCAAATGAACACTGAAGCTTTCTTT.

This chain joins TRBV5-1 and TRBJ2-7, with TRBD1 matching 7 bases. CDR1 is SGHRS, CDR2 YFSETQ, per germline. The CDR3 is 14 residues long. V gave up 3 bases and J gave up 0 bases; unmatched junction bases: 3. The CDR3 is CASSWGTASYEQYF. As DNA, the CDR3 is TGCGCCAGCAGCTGGGGGACAGCCTCCTACGAGCAGTACTTC.

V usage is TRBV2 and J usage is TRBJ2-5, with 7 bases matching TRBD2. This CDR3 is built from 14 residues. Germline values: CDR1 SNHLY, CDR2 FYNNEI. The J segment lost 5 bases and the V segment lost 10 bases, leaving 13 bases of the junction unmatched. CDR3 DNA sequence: TGTGCCACCGTCCCCCCCGCCGGGGGGGAGACCCAGTACTTC. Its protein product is CATVPPAGGETQYF.